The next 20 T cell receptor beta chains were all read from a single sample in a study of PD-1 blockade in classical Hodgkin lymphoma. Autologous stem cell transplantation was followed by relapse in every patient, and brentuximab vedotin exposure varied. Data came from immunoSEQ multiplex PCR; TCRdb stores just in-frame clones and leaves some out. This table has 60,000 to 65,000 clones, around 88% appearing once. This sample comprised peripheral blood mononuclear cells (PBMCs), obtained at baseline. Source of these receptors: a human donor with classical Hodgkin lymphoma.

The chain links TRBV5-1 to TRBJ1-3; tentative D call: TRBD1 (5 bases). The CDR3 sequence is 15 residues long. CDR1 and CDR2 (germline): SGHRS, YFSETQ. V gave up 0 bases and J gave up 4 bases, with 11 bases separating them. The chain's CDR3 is CASSLGGRDGNTIYF. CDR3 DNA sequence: TGCGCCAGCAGCTTGGGCGGCAGGGACGGAAACACCATATATTTT.

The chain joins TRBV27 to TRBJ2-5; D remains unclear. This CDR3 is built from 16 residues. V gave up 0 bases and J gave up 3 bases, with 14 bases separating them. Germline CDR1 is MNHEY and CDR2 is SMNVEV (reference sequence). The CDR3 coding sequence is TGTGCCAGCAGTTTATCGAGTTTTAGAACCAAAGAGACCCAGTACTTC. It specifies CASSLSSFRTKETQYF.

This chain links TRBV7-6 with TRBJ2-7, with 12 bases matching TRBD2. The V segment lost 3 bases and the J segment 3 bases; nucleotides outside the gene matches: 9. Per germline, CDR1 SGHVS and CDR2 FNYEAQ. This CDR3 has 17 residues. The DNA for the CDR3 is TGTGCCAGCAGCTTCTCTTTTCGGACTAGCGGGGACTACGAGCAGTACTTC. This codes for CASSFSFRTSGDYEQYF. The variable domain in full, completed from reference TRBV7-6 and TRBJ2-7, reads GAGVSQSPRYKVTKRGQDVALRCDPISGHVSLYWYRQALGQGPEFLTYFNYEAQQDKSGLPNDRFSAERPEGSISTLTIQRTEQRDSAMYRCASSFSFRTSGDYEQYFGPGTRLTVT.

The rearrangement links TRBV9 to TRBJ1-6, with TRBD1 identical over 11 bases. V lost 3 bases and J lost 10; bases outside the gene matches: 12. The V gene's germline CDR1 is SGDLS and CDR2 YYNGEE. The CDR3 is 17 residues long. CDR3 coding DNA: TGTGCCAGCAGCGCCCCGCCGGGACAGGGGGACGGATCACCCCTCCACTTT. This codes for CASSAPPGQGDGSPLHF.

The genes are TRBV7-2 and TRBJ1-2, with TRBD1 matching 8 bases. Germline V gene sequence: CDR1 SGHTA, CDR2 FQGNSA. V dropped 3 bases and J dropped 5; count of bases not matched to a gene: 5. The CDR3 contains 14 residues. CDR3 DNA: TGTGCCAGCAGCTTTCCAGGGGGCGCTTATGGCTACACCTTC. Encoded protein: CASSFPGGAYGYTF.

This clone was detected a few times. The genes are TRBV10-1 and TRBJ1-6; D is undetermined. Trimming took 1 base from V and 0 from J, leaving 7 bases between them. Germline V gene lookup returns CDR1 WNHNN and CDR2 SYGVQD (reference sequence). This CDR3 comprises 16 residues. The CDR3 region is CASSEYTHSYNSPLHF. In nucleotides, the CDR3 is TGCGCCAGCAGTGAGTACACACACTCCTATAATTCACCCCTCCACTTT.

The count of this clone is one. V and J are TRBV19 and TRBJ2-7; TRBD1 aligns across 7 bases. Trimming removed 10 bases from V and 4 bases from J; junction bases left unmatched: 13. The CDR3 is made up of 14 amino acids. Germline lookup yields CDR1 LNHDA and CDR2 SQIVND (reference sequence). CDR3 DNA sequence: TGTGCCACCTCGCCATTCGGACAGGAATACGAGCAGTACTTC. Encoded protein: CATSPFGQEYEQYF.

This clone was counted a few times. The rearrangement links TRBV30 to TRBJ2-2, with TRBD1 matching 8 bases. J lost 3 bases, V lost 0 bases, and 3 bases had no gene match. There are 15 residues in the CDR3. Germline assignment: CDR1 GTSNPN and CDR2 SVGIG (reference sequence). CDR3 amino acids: CAWSVQGADTGELFF. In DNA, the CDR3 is TGTGCCTGGAGTGTGCAGGGGGCAGACACCGGGGAGCTGTTTTTT.

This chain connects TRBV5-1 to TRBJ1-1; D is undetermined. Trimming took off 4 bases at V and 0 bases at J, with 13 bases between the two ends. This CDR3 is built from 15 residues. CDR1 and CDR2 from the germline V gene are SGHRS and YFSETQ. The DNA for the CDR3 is TGCGCCAGCAGCCTCATGGGCAACATGAACACTGAAGCTTTCTTT. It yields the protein CASSLMGNMNTEAFF. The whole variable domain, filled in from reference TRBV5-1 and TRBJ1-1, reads KAGVTQTPRYLIKTRGQQVTLSCSPISGHRSVSWYQQTPGQGLQFLFEYFSETQRNKGNFPGRFSGRQFSNSRSEMNVSTLELGDSALYLCASSLMGNMNTEAFFGQGTRLTVV.

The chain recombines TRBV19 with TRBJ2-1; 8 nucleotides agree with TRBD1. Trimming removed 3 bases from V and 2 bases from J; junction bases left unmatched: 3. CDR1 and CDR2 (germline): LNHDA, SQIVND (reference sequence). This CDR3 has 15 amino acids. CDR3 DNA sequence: TGTGCCAGTAGTATCGGGACAGGTGCCTACAATGAGCAGTTCTTC. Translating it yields CASSIGTGAYNEQFF.

The CDR3 DNA reads TGTGCCAGCAGCTCGGGACCGCTAAATCAGCCCCAGCATTTT. Translating it yields CASSSGPLNQPQHF. The gene calls are TRBV11-1 and TRBJ1-5; maybe TRBD1 (5 bases). The ends were cut back, 4 bases at V and 4 bases at J, with 11 bases in the middle. Germline CDR1 SGHAT, CDR2 FQDESV (reference sequence). The CDR3 consists of 14 residues.

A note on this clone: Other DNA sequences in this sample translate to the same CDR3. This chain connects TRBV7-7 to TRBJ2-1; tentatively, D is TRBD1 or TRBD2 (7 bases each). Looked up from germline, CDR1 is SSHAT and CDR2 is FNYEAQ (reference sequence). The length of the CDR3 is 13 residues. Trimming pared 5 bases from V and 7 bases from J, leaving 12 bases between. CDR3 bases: TGTGCCAGCAGCCCAGGGGGGGGGAATGAGCAGTTCTTC. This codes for CASSPGGGNEQFF.

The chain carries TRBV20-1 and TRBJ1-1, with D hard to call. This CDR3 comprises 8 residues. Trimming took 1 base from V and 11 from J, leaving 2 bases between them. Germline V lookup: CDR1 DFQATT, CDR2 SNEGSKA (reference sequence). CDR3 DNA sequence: TGCAGTGCTAGAGGGGCTTTCTTT. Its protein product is CSARGAFF.

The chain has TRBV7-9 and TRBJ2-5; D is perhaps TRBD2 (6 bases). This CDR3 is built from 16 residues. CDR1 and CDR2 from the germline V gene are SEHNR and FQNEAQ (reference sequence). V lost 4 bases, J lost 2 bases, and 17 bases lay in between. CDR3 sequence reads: CASSSPDGRAQETQYF. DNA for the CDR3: TGTGCCAGCAGCTCCCCTGACGGGAGAGCTCAAGAGACCCAGTACTTC.

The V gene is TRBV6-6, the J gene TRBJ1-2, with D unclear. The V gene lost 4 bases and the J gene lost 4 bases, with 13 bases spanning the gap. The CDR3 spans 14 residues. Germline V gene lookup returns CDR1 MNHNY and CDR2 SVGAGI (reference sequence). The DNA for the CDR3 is TGTGCCAGCAGTTCCCCCGGCGCGTCCTATGGCTACACCTTC. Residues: CASSSPGASYGYTF.

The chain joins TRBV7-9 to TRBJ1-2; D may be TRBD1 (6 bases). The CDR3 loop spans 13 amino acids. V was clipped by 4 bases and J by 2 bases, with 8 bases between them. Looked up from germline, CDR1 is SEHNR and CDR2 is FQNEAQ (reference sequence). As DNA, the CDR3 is TGTGCCAGCAGCTCAACAGGGAACTATGGCTACACCTTC. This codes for CASSSTGNYGYTF.

The CDR3 DNA reads TGTGCCAGCAGTTTATTTGGGGCACCCGGCTACAATGAGCAGTTCTTC. Its protein product is CASSLFGAPGYNEQFF. The J gene is TRBJ2-1, the V gene TRBV27; possibly TRBD1 for D (5 bases). CDR1 is MNHEY, CDR2 SMNVEV, per germline (reference sequence). The CDR3 consists of 16 residues. The ends were cut back, 1 base at V and 3 bases at J, with 13 bases in the middle.

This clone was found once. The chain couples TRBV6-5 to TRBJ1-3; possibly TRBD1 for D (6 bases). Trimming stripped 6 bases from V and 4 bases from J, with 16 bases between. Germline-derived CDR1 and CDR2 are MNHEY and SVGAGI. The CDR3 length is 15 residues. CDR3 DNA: TGTGCCAGCAGAACTCCCGGACAGAAAGGAAACACCATATATTTT. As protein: CASRTPGQKGNTIYF.

The CDR3 is CASSLGGTEKLFF. The CDR3 coding sequence is TGTGCCAGCAGCTTAGGAGGGACTGAAAAACTGTTTTTT. The chain uses TRBV5-6 and TRBJ1-4; TRBD1 might be the D (5 bases). The V end lost 2 bases, the J end lost 7 bases, and 9 bases lay between the germline ends. Germline lookup yields CDR1 SGHDT and CDR2 YYEEEE. The CDR3 is 13 residues long.

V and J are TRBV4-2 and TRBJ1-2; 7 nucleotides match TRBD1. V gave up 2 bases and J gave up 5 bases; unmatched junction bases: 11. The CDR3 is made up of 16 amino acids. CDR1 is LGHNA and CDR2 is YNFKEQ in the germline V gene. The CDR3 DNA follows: TGTGCCAGCAGCCAACGGACAGGTGCCTCTTTTTATGGCTACACCTTC. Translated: CASSQRTGASFYGYTF.